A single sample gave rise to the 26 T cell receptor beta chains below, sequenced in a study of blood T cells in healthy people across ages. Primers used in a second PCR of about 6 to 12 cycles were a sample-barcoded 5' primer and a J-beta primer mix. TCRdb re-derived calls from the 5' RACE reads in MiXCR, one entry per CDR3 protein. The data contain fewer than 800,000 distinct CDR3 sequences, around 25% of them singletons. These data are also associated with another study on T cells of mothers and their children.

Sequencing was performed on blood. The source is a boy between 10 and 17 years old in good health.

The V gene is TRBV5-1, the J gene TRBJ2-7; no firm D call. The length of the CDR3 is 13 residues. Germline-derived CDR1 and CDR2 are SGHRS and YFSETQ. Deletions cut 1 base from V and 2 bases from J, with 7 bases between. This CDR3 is CASSLTVPYEQYF. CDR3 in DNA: TGCGCCAGCAGCTTGACAGTACCCTACGAGCAGTACTTC.

This CDR3 reads CASSQDPFTVNGVKLFF. The DNA for the CDR3 is TGCGCCAGCAGCCAAGATCCCTTTACCGTTAATGGTGTAAAACTGTTTTTT. The genes are TRBV4-1 and TRBJ1-4; no definite D call. Germline CDR1 is MGHRA and CDR2 is YSYEKL. The germline V and J ends were trimmed by 0 bases and 10 bases, with 21 bases remaining between them. The CDR3 sequence is 17 residues long.

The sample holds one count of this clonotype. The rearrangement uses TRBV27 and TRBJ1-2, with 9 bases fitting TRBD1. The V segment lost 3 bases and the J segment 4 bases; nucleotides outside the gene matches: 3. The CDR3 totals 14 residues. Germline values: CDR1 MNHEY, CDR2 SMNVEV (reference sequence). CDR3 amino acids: CASSFTGGGYGYTF. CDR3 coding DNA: TGTGCCAGCAGTTTCACAGGGGGCGGCTATGGCTACACCTTC.

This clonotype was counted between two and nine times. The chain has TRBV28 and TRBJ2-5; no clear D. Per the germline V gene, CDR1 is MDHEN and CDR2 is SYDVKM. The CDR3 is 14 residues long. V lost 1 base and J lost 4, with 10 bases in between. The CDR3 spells CASSLSNSPETQYF. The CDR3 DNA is TGTGCCAGCAGTTTATCCAACTCTCCAGAGACCCAGTACTTC.

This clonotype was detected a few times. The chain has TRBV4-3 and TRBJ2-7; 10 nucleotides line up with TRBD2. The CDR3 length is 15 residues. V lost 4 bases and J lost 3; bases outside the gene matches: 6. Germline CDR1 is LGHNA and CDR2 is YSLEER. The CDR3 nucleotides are TGCGCCAGCAGCCCCACAGCGGGGGGGATCTACGAGCAGTACTTC. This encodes CASSPTAGGIYEQYF.

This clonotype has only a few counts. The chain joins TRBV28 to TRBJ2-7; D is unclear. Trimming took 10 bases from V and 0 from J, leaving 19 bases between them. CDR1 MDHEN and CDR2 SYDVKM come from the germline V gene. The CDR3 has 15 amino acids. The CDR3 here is CATTVPGFDSYEQYF. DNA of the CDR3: TGTGCCACGACCGTCCCCGGGTTCGACTCCTACGAGCAGTACTTC.

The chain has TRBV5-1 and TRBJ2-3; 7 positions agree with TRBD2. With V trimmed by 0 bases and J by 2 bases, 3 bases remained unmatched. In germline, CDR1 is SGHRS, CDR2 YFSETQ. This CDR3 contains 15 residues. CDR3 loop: CASSLATSNTDTQYF. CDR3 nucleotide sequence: TGCGCCAGCAGCTTGGCGACTAGCAACACAGATACGCAGTATTTT. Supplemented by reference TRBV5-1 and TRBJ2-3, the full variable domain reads KAGVTQTPRYLIKTRGQQVTLSCSPISGHRSVSWYQQTPGQGLQFLFEYFSETQRNKGNFPGRFSGRQFSNSRSEMNVSTLELGDSALYLCASSLATSNTDTQYFGPGTRLTVL.

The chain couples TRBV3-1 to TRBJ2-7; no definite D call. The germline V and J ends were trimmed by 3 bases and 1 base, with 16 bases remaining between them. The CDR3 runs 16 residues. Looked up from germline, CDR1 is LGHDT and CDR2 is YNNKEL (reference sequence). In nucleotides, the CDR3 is TGTGCCAGCAGCCATAGTATCGGATATAAATCCTACGAGCAGTACTTC. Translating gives CASSHSIGYKSYEQYF.

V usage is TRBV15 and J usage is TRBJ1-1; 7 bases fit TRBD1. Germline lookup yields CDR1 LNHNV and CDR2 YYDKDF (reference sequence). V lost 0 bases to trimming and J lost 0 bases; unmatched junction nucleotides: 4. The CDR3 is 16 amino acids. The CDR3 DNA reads TGTGCCACCAGCAGAGATCAGGGACAGATGAACACTGAAGCTTTCTTT. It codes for CATSRDQGQMNTEAFF.

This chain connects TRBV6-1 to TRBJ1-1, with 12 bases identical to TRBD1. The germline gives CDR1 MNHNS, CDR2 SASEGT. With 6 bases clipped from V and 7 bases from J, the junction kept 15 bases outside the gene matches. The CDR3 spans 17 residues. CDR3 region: CASSHPGTGGREGEAFF. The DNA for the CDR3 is TGTGCCAGCAGCCACCCCGGGACAGGGGGCAGAGAGGGTGAAGCTTTCTTT.

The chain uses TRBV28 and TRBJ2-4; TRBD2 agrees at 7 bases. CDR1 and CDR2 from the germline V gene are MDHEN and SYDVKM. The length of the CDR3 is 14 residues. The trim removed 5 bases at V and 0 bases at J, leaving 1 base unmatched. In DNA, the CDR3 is TGTGCCAGCAGTGGGGGGGTAGCCAAAAACATTCAGTACTTC. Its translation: CASSGGVAKNIQYF.

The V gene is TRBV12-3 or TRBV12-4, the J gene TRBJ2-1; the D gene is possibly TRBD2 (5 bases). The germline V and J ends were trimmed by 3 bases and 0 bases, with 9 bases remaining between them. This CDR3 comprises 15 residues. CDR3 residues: CASSFSTSSYNEQFF. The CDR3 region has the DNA TGTGCCAGCAGTTTTTCTACTAGCTCCTACAATGAGCAGTTCTTC.

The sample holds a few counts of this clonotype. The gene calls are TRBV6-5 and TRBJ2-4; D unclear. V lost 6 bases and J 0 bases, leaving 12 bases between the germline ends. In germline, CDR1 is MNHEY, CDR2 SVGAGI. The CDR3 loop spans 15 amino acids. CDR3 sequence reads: CASRSVEGAKNIQYF. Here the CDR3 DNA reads TGTGCCAGCAGGTCGGTAGAAGGAGCCAAAAACATTCAGTACTTC.

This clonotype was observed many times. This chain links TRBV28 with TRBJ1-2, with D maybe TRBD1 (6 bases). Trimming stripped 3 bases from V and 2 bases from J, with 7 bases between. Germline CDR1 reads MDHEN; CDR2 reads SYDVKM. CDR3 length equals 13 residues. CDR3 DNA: TGTGCCAGCAGTTTTCAGGGGAACTATGGCTACACCTTC. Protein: CASSFQGNYGYTF.

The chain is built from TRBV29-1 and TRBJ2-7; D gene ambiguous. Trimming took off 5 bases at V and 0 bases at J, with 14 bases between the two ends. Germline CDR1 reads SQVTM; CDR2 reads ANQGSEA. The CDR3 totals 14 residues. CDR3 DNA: TGCAGCGTTCCACACCCGTGGGTCTCCTACGAGCAGTACTTC. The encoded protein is CSVPHPWVSYEQYF.

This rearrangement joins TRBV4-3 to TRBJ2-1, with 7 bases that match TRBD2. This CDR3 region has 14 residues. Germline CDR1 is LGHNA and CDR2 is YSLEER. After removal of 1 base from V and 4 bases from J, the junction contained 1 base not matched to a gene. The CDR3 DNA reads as TGCGCCAGCAGCCAAGGCGGGGGATACAATGAGCAGTTCTTC. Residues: CASSQGGGYNEQFF.

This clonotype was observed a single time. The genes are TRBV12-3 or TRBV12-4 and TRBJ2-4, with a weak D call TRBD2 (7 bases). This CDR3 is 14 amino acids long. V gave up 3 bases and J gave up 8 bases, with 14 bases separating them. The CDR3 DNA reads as TGTGCCAGCAGTTTCAGAGGAGGGGGGGACATTCAGTACTTC. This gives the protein CASSFRGGGDIQYF.

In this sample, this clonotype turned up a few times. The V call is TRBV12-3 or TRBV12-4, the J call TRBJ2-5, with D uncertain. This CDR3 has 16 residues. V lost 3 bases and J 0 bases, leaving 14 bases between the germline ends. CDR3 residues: CASSFLRDIYQETQYF. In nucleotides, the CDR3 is TGTGCCAGCAGTTTTCTACGAGACATATACCAAGAGACCCAGTACTTC.

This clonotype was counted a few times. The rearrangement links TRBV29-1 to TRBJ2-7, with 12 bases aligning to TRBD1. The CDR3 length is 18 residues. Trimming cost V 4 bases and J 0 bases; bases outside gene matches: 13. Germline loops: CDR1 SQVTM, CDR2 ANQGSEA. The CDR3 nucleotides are TGCAGCGTTGCTGGACGGGACAGGGGGCCTACTTCCTCCTACGAGCAGTACTTC. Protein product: CSVAGRDRGPTSSYEQYF.

CDR3: CSAESSGSLSSYNEQFF. The CDR3 DNA reads as TGCAGTGCCGAGTCTAGCGGGAGCCTGAGCTCCTACAATGAGCAGTTCTTC. The V call is TRBV20-1, the J call TRBJ2-1; 10 bases line up with TRBD2. This CDR3 is built from 17 residues. J was trimmed by 0 bases and V by 6 bases; bases with no gene match: 11. Germline values: CDR1 DFQATT, CDR2 SNEGSKA (reference sequence).

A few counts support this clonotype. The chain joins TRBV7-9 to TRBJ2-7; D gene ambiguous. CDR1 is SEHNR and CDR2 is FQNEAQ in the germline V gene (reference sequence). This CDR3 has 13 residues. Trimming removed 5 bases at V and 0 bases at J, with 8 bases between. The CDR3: CASSDGSSYEQYF. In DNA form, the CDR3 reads TGTGCCAGCAGCGACGGAAGCTCCTACGAGCAGTACTTC. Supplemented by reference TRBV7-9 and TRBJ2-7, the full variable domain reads DTGVSQNPRHKITKRGQNVTFRCDPISEHNRLYWYRQTLGQGPEFLTYFQNEAQLEKSRLLSDRFSAERPKGSFSTLEIQRTEQGDSAMYLCASSDGSSYEQYFGPGTRLTVT.

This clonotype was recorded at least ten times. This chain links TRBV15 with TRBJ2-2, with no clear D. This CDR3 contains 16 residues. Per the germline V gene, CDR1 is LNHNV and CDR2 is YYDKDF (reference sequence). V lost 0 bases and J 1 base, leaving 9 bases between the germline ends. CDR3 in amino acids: CATSRDLWENTGELFF. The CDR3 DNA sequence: TGTGCCACCAGCAGAGATCTCTGGGAGAACACCGGGGAGCTGTTTTTT.

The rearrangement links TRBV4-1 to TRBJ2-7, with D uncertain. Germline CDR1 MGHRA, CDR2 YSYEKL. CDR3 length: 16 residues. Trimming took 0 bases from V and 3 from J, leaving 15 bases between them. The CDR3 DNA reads TGCGCCAGCAGCCAAGAAGGGATAGGGCAAGACTACGAGCAGTACTTC. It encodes CASSQEGIGQDYEQYF.

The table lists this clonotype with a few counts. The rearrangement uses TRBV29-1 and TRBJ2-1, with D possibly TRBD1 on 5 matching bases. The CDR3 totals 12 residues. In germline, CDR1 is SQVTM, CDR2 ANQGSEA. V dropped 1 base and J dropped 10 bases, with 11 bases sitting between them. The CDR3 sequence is CSVEGSKGEQFF. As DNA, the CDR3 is TGCAGCGTTGAAGGGAGCAAGGGGGAGCAGTTCTTC.

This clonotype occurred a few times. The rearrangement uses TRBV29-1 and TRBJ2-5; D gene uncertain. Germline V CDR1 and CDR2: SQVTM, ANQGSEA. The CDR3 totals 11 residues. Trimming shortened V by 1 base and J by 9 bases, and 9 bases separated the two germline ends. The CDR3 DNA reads TGCAGCGTTGAAGCCCCACCCGCCCAGTACTTC. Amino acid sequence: CSVEAPPAQYF.

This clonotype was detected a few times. CDR3 coding DNA: TGCAGCGTTGACGGACTGACTAGCGGAGCCTTCAATGAGCAGTTCTTC. Protein sequence: CSVDGLTSGAFNEQFF. The chain joins TRBV29-1 to TRBJ2-1; TRBD2 matches 9 bases. The CDR3 runs 16 residues. The germline gives CDR1 SQVTM, CDR2 ANQGSEA. V dropped 3 bases and J dropped 6; count of bases not matched to a gene: 12.